Below, one T cell receptor beta chain is given with its context. Its antigen is not known. This sample stems from a study of cytomegalovirus exposure and HLA in healthy donors. V was pared by 6 bases and J by 4 bases, with 12 bases between. The CDR3 loop spans 13 amino acids. The germline V gene has CDR1 KGHSH and CDR2 LQKENI. Findings of the study overall: Across HLA loci, a later analysis found differing TCR association rates, with DRB1 most and HLA-C fewest. Cytomegalovirus association was assigned to about 150 TCR beta chains. When a later analysis compared HLA-associated TCR beta chains with equally common others, the HLA-associated chains turned out to be more clonally expanded and to have lower generation probabilities. Indistinguishable V segments, including TRBV6-2 and TRBV6-3, were excluded.

PCR involved 60 Vbeta and 13 Jbeta primers. Libraries were prepared by immunoSEQ multiplex PCR; TCRdb keeps only in-frame clonotypes and omits some of them. The data hold about 120,000 clones, with over 65% observed a single time. The chain couples TRBV18 to TRBJ1-2; possibly TRBD1 for D (6 bases). This sequence was found in a middle-aged woman in good health and CMV-seronegative. Sequenced sample: PBMCs. DNA of the CDR3: TGTGCCAGCTCCCCAGGACAGCGCTATGGCTACACCTTC. Amino acid sequence: CASSPGQRYGYTF.